In this sample, the clone carrying this TCR beta chain turned up once. The antigen is unknown. It was with 60 Vbeta and 13 Jbeta primers that the PCR ran. Only in-frame clones appear in the TCRdb table, and some are missing; sequencing was by immunoSEQ multiplex PCR. The sample consists of 55,000 to 85,000 clones, roughly 85% of them appearing once. This sample is drawn from a study of cytomegalovirus exposure and HLA in healthy donors. Trimming at V came to 3 bases and at J to 7 bases, leaving 4 bases not matched to a gene. The germline V gene encodes CDR1 MDHEN and CDR2 SYDVKM. The CDR3 sequence is 15 residues long. Study-level findings and limits: The investigators catalogued about 170 TCR beta chains as cytomegalovirus-associated.

The material sequenced was PBMCs. The receptor's source is a woman younger than 45 in good health and CMV-seronegative. This sequence joins TRBV28 and TRBJ2-2; 11 bases agree with TRBD2. CDR3 DNA sequence: TGTGCCAGCAGTTTCGGCCTAGCGGGAGGCGGGGAGCTGTTTTTT. This translates into CASSFGLAGGGELFF.